A selection of T cell receptor beta chains follows, all from one sample in a study of blood T cell repertoires in COVID-19. Produced via immunoSEQ multiplex PCR; TCRdb's table is partial and in-frame only. Of about 370,000 clones listed, 80% to 90% are singletons. The specimen was PBMCs or T cells enriched from blood (not recorded which). The receptors were gathered from a young man who had recovered from COVID-19. CDR3s include the opening cysteine and the closing phenylalanine or tryptophan.

j_call,v_call,cdr3_aa
TRBJ2-7,TRBV3-1/TRBV3-2,CASSLGGTGHYEQYF
TRBJ2-1,TRBV11-3,CASSLIRTSGGYNEQFF
TRBJ2-3,TRBV5-1,CASSLVQGNPTDTQYF
TRBJ1-2,TRBV6-5,CASSYQGQGVGGYTF
TRBJ2-1,TRBV24-1,CATSDFREGAGRSYNEQFF
TRBJ2-1,TRBV3-1/TRBV3-2,CASSQSGTSGSNEQFF
TRBJ2-7,TRBV7-6,CASSLVVSSSAYEQYF
TRBJ2-7,TRBV4-1,CASSQGAGLGQYF
TRBJ1-1,TRBV7-9,CASTPSRLNTEAFF
TRBJ1-2,TRBV4-3,CASSQEIQGVPRVYGYTF
TRBJ1-2,TRBV3-1/TRBV3-2,CASSQVVTTYGYTF
TRBJ1-3,TRBV13,CASSSRTGLGNTIYF
TRBJ1-1,TRBV29-1,CSTEHRTGPNTEAFF
TRBJ2-3,TRBV11-2,CASSSGGGTDTQYF